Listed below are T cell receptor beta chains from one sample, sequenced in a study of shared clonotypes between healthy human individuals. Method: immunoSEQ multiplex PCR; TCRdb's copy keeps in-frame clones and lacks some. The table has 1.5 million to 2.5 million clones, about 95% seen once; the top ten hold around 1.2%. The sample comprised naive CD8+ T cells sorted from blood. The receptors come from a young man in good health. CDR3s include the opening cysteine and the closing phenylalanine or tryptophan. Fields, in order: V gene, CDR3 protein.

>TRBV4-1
CASSPTDVGIRYEQYF
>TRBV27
CASSSRSGANVLTF
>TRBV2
CASSDQGLKNYGYTF
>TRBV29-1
CSVAGMDEKLFF
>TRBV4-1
CASSLRTVELRNEKLFF
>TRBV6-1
CASSGVNTGELFF
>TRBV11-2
CASSLYGGQGNSPLHF
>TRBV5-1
CASSPLVGGGKNIQYF
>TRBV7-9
CASSLAGGRQEYF
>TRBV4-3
CASSQVWLAGDNEQFF
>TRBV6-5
CASRELGTFQETQYF
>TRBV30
CAWSVRDGYTF
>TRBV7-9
CASSHQSGTGGTRQPQHF
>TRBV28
CASSFPQGPFF
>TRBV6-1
CASSRDRYSNQPQHF
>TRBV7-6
CASSTDLPYEQFF
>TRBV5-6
CASSLDGSEGFNEQFF
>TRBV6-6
CASNYREGAYEQYF
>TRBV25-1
CASSAGSRGYTF
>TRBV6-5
CASSSTGDEAFF
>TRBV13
CASSGRGSQETQYF
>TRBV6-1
CASKVRGDDEQYF
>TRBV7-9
CASSLYDRDEQYF
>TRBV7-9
CASPRLGEPGELFF
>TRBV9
CASSYYGSSYEQYF
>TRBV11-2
CASSLEVVQETQYF
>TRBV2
CASSDLRSGTAAYGYTF
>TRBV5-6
CASSLWGGLADEQYF
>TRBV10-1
CASSDSGTENIQYF
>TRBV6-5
CASQRNTEAFF
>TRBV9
CASSKTGFSTDTQYF